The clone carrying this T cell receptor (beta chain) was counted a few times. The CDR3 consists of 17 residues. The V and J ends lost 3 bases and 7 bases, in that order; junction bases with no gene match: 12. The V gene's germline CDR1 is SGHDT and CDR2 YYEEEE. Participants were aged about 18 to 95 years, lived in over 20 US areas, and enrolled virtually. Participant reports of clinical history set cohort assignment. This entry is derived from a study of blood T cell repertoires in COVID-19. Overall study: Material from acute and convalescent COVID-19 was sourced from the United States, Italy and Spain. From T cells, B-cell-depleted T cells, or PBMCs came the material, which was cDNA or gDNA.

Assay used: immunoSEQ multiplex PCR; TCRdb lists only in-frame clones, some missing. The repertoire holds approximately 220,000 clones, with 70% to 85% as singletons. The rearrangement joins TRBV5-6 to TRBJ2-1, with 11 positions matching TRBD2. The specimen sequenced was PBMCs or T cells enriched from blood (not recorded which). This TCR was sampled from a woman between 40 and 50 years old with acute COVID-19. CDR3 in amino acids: CASSYVAGGPSGNEQFF. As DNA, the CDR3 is TGTGCCAGCAGCTATGTAGCGGGAGGGCCGTCGGGTAATGAGCAGTTCTTC.